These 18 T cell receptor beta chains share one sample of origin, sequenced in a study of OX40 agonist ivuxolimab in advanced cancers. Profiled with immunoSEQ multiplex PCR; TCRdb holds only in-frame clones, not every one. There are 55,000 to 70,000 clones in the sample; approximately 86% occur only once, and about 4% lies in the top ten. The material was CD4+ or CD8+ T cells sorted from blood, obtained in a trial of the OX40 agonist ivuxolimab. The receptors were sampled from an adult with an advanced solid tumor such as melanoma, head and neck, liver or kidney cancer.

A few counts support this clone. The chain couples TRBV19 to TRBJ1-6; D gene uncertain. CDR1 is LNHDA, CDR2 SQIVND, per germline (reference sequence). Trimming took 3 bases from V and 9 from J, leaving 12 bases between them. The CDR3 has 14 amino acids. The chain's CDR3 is CASSINSFGSPLHF. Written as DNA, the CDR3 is TGTGCCAGTAGTATTAACAGCTTCGGTTCACCCCTCCACTTT.

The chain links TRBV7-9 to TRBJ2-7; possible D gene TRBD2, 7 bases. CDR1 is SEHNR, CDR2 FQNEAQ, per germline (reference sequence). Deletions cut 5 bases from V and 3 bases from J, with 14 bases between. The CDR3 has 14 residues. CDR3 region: CASSLGGENYEQYF. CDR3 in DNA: TGTGCCAGCAGCCTAGGGGGGGAGAACTACGAGCAGTACTTC. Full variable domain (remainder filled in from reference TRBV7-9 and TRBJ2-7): DTGVSQNPRHKITKRGQNVTFRCDPISEHNRLYWYRQTLGQGPEFLTYFQNEAQLEKSRLLSDRFSAERPKGSFSTLEIQRTEQGDSAMYLCASSLGGENYEQYFGPGTRLTVT.

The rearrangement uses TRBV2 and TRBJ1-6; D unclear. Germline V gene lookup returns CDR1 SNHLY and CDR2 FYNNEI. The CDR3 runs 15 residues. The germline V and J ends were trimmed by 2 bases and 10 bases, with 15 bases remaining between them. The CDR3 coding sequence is TGTGCCAGCAGTGAATCGGCAGATTTGGTCTCACCCCTCCACTTT. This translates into CASSESADLVSPLHF. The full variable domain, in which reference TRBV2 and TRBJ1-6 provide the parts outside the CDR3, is EPEVTQTPSHQVTQMGQEVILRCVPISNHLYFYWYRQILGQKVEFLVSFYNNEISEKSEIFDDQFSVERPDGSNFTLKIRSTKLEDSAMYFCASSESADLVSPLHFGNGTRLTVT.

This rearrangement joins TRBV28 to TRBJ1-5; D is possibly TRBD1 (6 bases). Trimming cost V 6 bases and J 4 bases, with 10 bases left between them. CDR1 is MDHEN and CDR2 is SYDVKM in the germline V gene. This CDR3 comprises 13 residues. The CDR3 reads CASSTDRNQPQHF. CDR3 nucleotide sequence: TGTGCCAGCAGCACAGACAGGAATCAGCCCCAGCATTTT.

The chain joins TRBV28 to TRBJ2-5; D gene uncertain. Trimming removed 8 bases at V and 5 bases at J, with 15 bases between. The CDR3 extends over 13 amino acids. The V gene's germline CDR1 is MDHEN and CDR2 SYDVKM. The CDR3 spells CASSPQGSETQYF. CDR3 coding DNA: TGTGCCAGCTCCCCCCAAGGGTCTGAGACCCAGTACTTC. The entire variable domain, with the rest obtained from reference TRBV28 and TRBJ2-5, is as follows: DVKVTQSSRYLVKRTGEKVFLECVQDMDHENMFWYRQDPGLGLRLIYFSYDVKMKEKGDIPEGYSVSREKKERFSLILESASTNQTSMYLCASSPQGSETQYFGPGTRLLVL.

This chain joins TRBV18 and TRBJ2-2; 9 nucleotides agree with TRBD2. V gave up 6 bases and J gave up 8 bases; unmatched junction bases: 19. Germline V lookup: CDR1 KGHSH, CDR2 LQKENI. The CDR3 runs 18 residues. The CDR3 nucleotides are TGTGCCAGCTCGCCAACCCTTAGCGGGAGAGGACTTTTGGGGGAGCTGTTTTTT. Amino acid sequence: CASSPTLSGRGLLGELFF.

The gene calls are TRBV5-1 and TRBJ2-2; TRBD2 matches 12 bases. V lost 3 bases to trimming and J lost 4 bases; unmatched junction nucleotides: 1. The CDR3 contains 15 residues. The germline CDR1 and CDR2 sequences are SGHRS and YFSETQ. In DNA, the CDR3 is TGCGCCAGCAGCTCTAGCGGGAGGGGCACCGGGGAGCTGTTTTTT. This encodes CASSSSGRGTGELFF.

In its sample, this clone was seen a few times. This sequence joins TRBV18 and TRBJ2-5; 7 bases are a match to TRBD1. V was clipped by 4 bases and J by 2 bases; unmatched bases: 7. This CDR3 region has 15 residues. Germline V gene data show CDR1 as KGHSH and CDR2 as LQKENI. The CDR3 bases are TGTGCCAGCTCACTCCGGGACAGTAATCAAGAGACCCAGTACTTC. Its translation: CASSLRDSNQETQYF.

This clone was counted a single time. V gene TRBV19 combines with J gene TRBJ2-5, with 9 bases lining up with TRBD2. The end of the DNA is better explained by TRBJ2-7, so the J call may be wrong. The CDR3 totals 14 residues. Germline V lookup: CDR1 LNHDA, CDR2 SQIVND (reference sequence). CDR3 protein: CASRKGGRVGEQYF. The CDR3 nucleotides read TGTGCCAGTAGGAAGGGCGGGAGGGTAGGCGAGCAGTACTTC.

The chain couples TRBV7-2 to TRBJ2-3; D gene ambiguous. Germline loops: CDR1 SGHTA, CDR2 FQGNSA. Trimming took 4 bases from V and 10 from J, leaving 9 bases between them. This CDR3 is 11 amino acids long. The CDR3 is CASSSRGPQYF. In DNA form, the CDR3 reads TGTGCCAGCAGCTCCCGAGGTCCGCAGTATTTT.

The CDR3 here is CASRKAGKAGNTIYF. In DNA, the CDR3 is TGTGCCAGCAGGAAGGCCGGAAAGGCGGGAAACACCATATATTTT. The chain combines TRBV2 with TRBJ1-3, with unresolved D. The CDR3 loop spans 15 amino acids. Per the germline V gene, CDR1 is SNHLY and CDR2 is FYNNEI. The V gene lost 6 bases and the J gene lost 4 bases, with 16 bases spanning the gap.

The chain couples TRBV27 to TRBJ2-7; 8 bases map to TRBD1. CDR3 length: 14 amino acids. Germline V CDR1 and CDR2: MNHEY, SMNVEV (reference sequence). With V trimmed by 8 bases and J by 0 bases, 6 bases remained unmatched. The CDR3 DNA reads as TGTGCCAGCGGCAGACAGGGGAGCTCCTACGAGCAGTACTTC. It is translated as CASGRQGSSYEQYF.

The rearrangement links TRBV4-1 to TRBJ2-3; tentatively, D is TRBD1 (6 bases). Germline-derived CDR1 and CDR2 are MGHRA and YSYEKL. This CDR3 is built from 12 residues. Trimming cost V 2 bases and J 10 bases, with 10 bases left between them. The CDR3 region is CASSQLGASQYF. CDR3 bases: TGCGCCAGCAGCCAATTGGGGGCATCGCAGTATTTT.

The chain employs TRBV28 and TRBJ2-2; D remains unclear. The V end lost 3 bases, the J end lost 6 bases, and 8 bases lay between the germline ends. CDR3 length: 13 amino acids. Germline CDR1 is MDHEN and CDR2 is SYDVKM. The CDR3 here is CASSFDGPGELFF. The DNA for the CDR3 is TGTGCCAGCAGTTTTGACGGACCCGGGGAGCTGTTTTTT.

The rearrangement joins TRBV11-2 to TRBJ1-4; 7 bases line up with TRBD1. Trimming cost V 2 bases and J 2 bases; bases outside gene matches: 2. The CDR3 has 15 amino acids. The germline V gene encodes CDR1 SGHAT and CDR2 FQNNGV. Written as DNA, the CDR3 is TGTGCCAGCAGCTTACGGGACAGCACTAATGAAAAACTGTTTTTT. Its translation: CASSLRDSTNEKLFF.

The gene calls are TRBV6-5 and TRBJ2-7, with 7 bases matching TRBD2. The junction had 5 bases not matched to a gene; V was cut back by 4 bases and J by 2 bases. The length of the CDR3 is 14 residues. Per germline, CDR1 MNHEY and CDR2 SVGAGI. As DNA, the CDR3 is TGTGCCAGCAGTTCAACGGGAGGTACCTACGAGCAGTACTTC. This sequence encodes CASSSTGGTYEQYF.

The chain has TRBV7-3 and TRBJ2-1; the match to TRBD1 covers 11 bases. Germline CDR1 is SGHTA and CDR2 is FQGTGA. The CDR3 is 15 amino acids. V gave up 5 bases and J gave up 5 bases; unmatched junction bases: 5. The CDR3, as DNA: TGTGCCAGCAGCCGGACAGGGGGCGGTCACAATGAGCAGTTCTTC. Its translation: CASSRTGGGHNEQFF.

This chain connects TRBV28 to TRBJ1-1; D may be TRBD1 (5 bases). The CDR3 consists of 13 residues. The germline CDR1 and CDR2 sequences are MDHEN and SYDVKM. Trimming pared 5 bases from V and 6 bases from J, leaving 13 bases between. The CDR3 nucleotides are TGTGCCAGCAGTACCGGCGCCAGGGCTGAAGCTTTCTTT. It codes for CASSTGARAEAFF.